This T cell receptor (beta chain) was identified in a study of cytomegalovirus exposure and HLA in healthy donors. For the study at large: Previous work identified 95 million to 120 million unique TCR beta sequences from around 200 million T cells.

Details on this clone: Its specificity is unknown.

General study results and limits: Many donors carried some public TCRs, although rarity characterized most TCR sequences. The authors later found HLA-associated TCR beta chains more clonally expanded than equally common others. The study put 150 or so TCR beta chains on its list as cytomegalovirus-associated.

PCR involved 60 Vbeta and 13 Jbeta primers. The assay was immunoSEQ multiplex PCR, and TCRdb's table has in-frame clones only and misses some. The sample lists 150,000 to 200,000 clones; over 70% were seen once. The CDR3 totals 15 residues. CDR1 and CDR2 from the germline V gene are MDHEN and SYDVKM. With 6 bases clipped from V and 5 bases from J, the junction kept 11 bases outside the gene matches. The sample comprised PBMCs. The clonotype comes from a woman in her forties in good health and CMV-seropositive. This chain links TRBV28 with TRBJ2-5; 8 bases agree with TRBD1. CDR3 loop: CASRPETGELETQYF. The CDR3 DNA sequence: TGTGCCAGCAGGCCCGAGACAGGGGAGTTGGAGACCCAGTACTTC.